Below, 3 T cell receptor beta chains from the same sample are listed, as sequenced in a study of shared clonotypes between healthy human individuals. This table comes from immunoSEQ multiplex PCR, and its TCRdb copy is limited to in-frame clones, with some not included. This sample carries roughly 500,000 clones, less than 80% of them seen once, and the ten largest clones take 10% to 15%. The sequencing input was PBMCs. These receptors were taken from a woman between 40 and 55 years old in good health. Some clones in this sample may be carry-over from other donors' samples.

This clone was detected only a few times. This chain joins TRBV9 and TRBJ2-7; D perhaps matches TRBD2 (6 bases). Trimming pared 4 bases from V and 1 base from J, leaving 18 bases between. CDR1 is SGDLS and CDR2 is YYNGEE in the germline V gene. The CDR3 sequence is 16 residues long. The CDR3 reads CASSTGVGGISYEQYF. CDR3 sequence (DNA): TGTGCCAGCAGCACGGGTGTCGGGGGAATTTCCTACGAGCAGTACTTC.

The CDR3 sequence is CASSLAFGGSQPQHF. In nucleotides, the CDR3 is TGTGCCAGCAGCTTGGCTTTCGGGGGTAGTCAGCCCCAGCATTTT. The V gene is TRBV5-5, the J gene TRBJ1-5; TRBD1 might be the D (5 bases). Between the trimmed V and J ends, which lost 0 bases and 6 bases, there was a span of 13 bases. Germline V gene sequence: CDR1 SGHKS, CDR2 YYEKEE (reference sequence). The CDR3 length is 15 residues.

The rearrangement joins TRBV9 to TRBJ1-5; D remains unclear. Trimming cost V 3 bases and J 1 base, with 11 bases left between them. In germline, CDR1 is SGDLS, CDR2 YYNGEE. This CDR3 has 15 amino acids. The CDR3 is CASSETAYSNQPQHF. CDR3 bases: TGTGCCAGCAGCGAGACGGCTTACAGCAATCAGCCCCAGCATTTT.